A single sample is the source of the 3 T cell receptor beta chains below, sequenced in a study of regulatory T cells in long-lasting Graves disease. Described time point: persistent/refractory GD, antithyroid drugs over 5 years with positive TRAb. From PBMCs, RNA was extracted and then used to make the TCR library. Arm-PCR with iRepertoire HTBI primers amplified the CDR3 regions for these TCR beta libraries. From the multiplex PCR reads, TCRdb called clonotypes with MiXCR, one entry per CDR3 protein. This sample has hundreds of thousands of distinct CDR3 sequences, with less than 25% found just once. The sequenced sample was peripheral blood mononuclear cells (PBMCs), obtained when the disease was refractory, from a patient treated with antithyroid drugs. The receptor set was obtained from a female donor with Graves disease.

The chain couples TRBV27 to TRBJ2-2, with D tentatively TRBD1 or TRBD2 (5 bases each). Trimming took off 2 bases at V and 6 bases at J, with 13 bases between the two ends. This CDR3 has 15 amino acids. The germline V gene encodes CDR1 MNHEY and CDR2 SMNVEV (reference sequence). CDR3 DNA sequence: TGTGCCAGCAGTTTAACGGGACCGTTCCCCGGGGAGCTGTTTTTT. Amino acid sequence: CASSLTGPFPGELFF.

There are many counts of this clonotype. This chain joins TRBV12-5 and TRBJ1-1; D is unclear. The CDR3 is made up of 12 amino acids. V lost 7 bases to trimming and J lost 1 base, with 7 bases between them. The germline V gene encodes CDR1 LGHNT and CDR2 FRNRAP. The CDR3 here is CASALSNTEAFF. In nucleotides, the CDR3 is TGTGCTAGTGCACTTTCGAACACTGAAGCTTTCTTT.

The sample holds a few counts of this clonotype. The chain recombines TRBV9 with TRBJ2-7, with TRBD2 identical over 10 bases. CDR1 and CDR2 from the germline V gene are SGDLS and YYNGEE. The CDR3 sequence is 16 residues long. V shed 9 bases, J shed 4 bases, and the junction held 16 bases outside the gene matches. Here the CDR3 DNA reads TGTGCCACCCCGAGCCCCACGACTAGCGGGTTTTACGAGCAGTACTTC. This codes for CATPSPTTSGFYEQYF.